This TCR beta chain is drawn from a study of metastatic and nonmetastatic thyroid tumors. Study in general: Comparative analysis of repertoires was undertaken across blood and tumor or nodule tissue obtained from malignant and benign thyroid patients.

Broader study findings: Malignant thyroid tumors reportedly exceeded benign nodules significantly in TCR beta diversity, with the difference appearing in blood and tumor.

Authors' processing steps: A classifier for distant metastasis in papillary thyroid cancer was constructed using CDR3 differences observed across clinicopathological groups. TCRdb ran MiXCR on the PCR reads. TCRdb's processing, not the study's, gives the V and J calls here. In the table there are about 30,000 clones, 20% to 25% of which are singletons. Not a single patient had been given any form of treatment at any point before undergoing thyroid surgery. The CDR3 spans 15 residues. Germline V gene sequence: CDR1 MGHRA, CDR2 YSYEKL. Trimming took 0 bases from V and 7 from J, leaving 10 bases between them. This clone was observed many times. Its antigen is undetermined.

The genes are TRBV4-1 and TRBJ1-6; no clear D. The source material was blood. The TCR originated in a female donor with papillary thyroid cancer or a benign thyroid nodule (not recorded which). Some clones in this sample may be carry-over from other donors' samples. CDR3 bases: TGCGCCAGCAGCCAAGAATATCTGGGAAATTCACCCCTCCACTTT. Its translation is CASSQEYLGNSPLHF.